The present T cell receptor beta chain was sequenced within a study of T cell responses to AZD1222 COVID-19 vaccine (dated by TCRdb to the early 2020s). The study in broad terms: A total of approximately 240 trial participants underwent TCR sequencing, of whom under 220 had received two doses of AZD1222 and some 26 had received two doses of the MenACWY control vaccine. Trial participants were enrolled by age into subgroups of 18-55, 56-69 and 70-plus years, and roughly 160, 29 and 62 TCR-sequenced participants, respectively, were included in these subgroups. Summary of the overall study and its limitations: After two AZD1222 doses, both the breadth and the depth of spike-specific TCRs were significantly higher than at day 0 and than in MenACWY recipients. Only five to seven AZD1222 recipients were SARS-CoV-2 seropositive at baseline, limiting conclusions about previously exposed vaccinees. Participants were mostly white British, with more females than males. The authors suggested clonal diversity may have been underestimated. Nearly half of unique spike-specific TCRs reportedly recognized epitopes outside regions mutated in the B.1.351 and B.1.1.7 variants. CD4 TCRs associated with the vaccine covered the entire spike protein, and the dominant responses were in regions 160-218 and 743-854. Because no day 14 peak-response samples were available, repertoires were characterized only after the peak T cell response. The 56-69-year group was small, and its depth increase did not reach significance, likely because of low power.

This clone was recorded only once. Its antigen target is currently unknown. Base qualities are not at hand, and no much larger clone is one base apart. The CDR3 regions of human TCRbeta chains were analyzed by immunosequencing. The published analysis was carried out like this. TCRs in the repertoires were matched against a reference library of SARS-CoV-2-specific TCRs that had been generated with the MIRA antigen-specificity platform. Breadth was defined as the fraction of unique TCRs that were SARS-CoV-2-associated, and depth was defined as the fraction of total T cells that were SARS-CoV-2-associated. Using the MIRA data, each spike-specific TCR was assigned both to the spike region to which the TCR was reactive and to a CD4 or CD8 class. Log10-transformed breadth and depth values were compared by one-way ANOVA with Sidak's multiple comparisons tests. TCRdb retrieved this table from immuneACCESS and kept in-frame rearrangements only. Not all clones are present; in checked studies, unresolved V genes account for under half, and no reason is known for the remainder. V and J calls and clone size are given by that table; D and trimming were obtained from the DNA. The sample includes about 75,000 clones, with around nine tenths observed a single time. The ten largest clonotypes hold 15% to 20% of the sample.

V is cut back by 8 bases and J by 6 bases, with 7 bases in the junction unmatched. From the germline V gene, CDR1 is MNHEY and CDR2 is SVGAGI. Spanning cysteine to phenylalanine, the CDR3 consists of 13 amino acids. Kept here is only the CDR3 DNA, which spans 39 bases and is read in frame from base 1. The time point label, as the study defines it: about 28 days (+/-7) after the second vaccine dose. AZD1222 recipients with second doses at about 4 weeks or about 12 weeks were pooled, because spike-specific TCR depth and breadth did not differ between schedules. The vaccinee samples were drawn from two UK trials, COV001 and COV002, one of which was a single-blind randomized controlled phase 2/3 trial testing AZD1222 (ChAdOx1 nCoV-19) in healthy adults. For TCRbeta chain sequencing, PBMC samples from trial participants were taken at day 0 and at day 28 after the second dose.

The chain is made from TRBV6-5 and TRBJ2-1; TRBD1 agrees with 7 junctional bases. This material consisted of peripheral blood, taken 28 days after the second AZD1222 dose. The TCR sequence derives from an adult who received the AZD1222 COVID-19 vaccine. The CDR3 here reads CASVQQGTNEQFF. The DNA is as follows: TGTGCCAGCGTCCAACAGGGGACCAATGAGCAGTTCTTC.